This is a list of T cell receptor beta chains from one sample in a study of human T cells and chemical hapten exposure. MiXCR, applied by TCRdb to the RACE reads, yields one record per CDR3 protein. The sample has approximately 33,000 distinct CDR3 sequences; 6.5% to 8.5% are singletons. Sequencing used whole blood. Receptor source: a human donor in good health. Some clones in this sample may be carry-over from other donors' samples. The CDR3 runs from the conserved cysteine through the conserved F or W. A D gene is named only where the DNA matches it firmly. Where a row states a size, it is once, few, many or the class of an expanded clone; other rows omit it.

DNA,CDR3,V,J,size,D
TGTGCCAGCAGTTCCTCTAGGGTAGGAACGCAGTATTTT,CASSSSRVGTQYF,TRBV6-5,TRBJ2-3,many,.
TGTGCCAGCAGCTTAGGTCTGATCGCCTGGACTAGCGGGGGCCAAGATACGCAGTATTTT,CASSLGLIAWTSGGQDTQYF,TRBV11-2,TRBJ2-3,.,TRBD2
TGTGCCAGCAGCCAAGATGAGGCTAGCGGGAGGTACGACGAGCAGTACTTC,CASSQDEASGRYDEQYF,TRBV4-2,TRBJ2-7,medium-sized,TRBD2
TGTGCCAGCACTGACAGGGGTGATACGCAGTATTTT,CASTDRGDTQYF,TRBV2,TRBJ2-3,medium-sized,TRBD1
TGTGCCAGCACGCCTAGCGGGGGGTCGGCCGGGGAGCTGTTTTTT,CASTPSGGSAGELFF,TRBV27,TRBJ2-2,few,TRBD2
TGTGCCAGCAGCCGTGGAACAGGGGCGAACACTGAAGCTTTCTTT,CASSRGTGANTEAFF,TRBV5-5,TRBJ1-1,.,TRBD1
TGCAGTGCCGATGACAGGGTGGGCGGCTACACCTTC,CSADDRVGGYTF,TRBV20-1,TRBJ1-2,many,TRBD1
TGTGCCAGCAGTTTCGACAGGGCCTCTGGAAACACCATATATTTT,CASSFDRASGNTIYF,TRBV6-6,TRBJ1-3,few,TRBD1
TGTGCCAGCAGTTCCCAGAAGGGCACAGATACGCAGTATTTT,CASSSQKGTDTQYF,TRBV6-5,TRBJ2-3,.,.
TGCGCCAGCAGCTTTAGTGTAACAGATGCGCAGTATTTT,CASSFSVTDAQYF,TRBV5-1,TRBJ2-3,.,.
TGTGCCATCAGCTTTGGAGAGTCGCCCGCTTTCTTT,CAISFGESPAFF,TRBV10-3,TRBJ1-1,many,.
TGTGCCAGCAGCTTATTAGCGGGGGAAGATACGCAGTATTTT,CASSLLAGEDTQYF,TRBV7-9,TRBJ2-3,many,TRBD2
TGTGCCAGCAGCTTGGGTGGTTTAGGAACTGAAGCTTTCTTT,CASSLGGLGTEAFF,TRBV5-4,TRBJ1-1,few,.
TGTGCCAGCAGCGAGCAACAACTGGGACTAGCCGGAGGTTCTGAGTTCTTC,CASSEQQLGLAGGSEFF,TRBV7-2,TRBJ2-1,.,TRBD2
TGTGCCAGCAGCTTACCCCGGGGGGGTTGGACTGAAGCTTTCTTT,CASSLPRGGWTEAFF,TRBV7-9,TRBJ1-1,many,.
TGTGCCAGCAGTTTACGGGCAGCAACTACCTACGAGCAGTACTTC,CASSLRAATTYEQYF,TRBV12-3/TRBV12-4,TRBJ2-7,few,.
TGCAGCGTTGTTCTCCGGGAGGGCTACAATGAGCAGTTCTTC,CSVVLREGYNEQFF,TRBV29-1,TRBJ2-1,many,TRBD2
TGTGCCAGCAGTGAACAAGATTTCTATGGCTACACCTTC,CASSEQDFYGYTF,TRBV6-1,TRBJ1-2,many,.
TGCGCCAGCAGCTTGACTACAGCGGAATATGGCTACACCTTC,CASSLTTAEYGYTF,TRBV5-1,TRBJ1-2,.,.
TGTGCCAGCAGGTACAGGGGTAGCGGTAATGAGCAGTTCTTC,CASRYRGSGNEQFF,TRBV6-6,TRBJ2-1,many,.
TGTGCCAGCAGCATCCAAAACTATGGCTACACCTTC,CASSIQNYGYTF,TRBV7-2,TRBJ1-2,many,.
TGTGCCAGCAGTTACTCACCCCCCCGGCGACGGGGGGATCGGAATGAGCAGTTCTTC,CASSYSPPRRRGDRNEQFF,TRBV6-5,TRBJ2-1,many,TRBD2
TGCGCCAGCAGCCAAGATCAATTGGGCAATGAAAAACTGTTTTTT,CASSQDQLGNEKLFF,TRBV4-1,TRBJ1-4,few,.